These 8 T cell receptor beta chains originate from one sample sequenced in a study of OX40 agonist ivuxolimab in advanced cancers. TCRdb keeps only in-frame clones here, not all; method: immunoSEQ multiplex PCR. The table includes 50,000 to 65,000 clones, 88% detected once. The material was CD4+ or CD8+ T cells sorted from blood, obtained in a trial of the OX40 agonist ivuxolimab. These receptor sequences come from an adult with an advanced solid tumor such as melanoma, head and neck, liver or kidney cancer.

The chain combines TRBV5-1 with TRBJ2-2, with D perhaps being TRBD1 or TRBD2 (5 bases each). Germline V CDR1 and CDR2: SGHRS, YFSETQ. This CDR3 comprises 14 residues. Trimming took off 4 bases at V and 5 bases at J, with 12 bases between the two ends. CDR3 coding DNA: TGCGCCAGCAGCAGAGAGGGACCAACCGGGGAGCTGTTTTTT. Amino acid sequence: CASSREGPTGELFF.

This chain connects TRBV6-1 to TRBJ2-2, with D perhaps TRBD1 (5 bases). The V end lost 2 bases, the J end lost 2 bases, and 12 bases lay between the germline ends. This CDR3 contains 16 residues. Germline V lookup: CDR1 MNHNS, CDR2 SASEGT. The CDR3 DNA follows: TGTGCCAGCAGTGAACCCGGCAGGGTTAACACCGGGGAGCTGTTTTTT. Its translation: CASSEPGRVNTGELFF.

The chain employs TRBV28 and TRBJ1-1; no definite D call. V was cut by 3 bases and J by 0 bases, with 11 bases left in between. The CDR3 has 15 amino acids. Looked up from germline, CDR1 is MDHEN and CDR2 is SYDVKM. For the CDR3, the DNA is TGTGCCAGCAGTTTGGAGGTAGTTGTGAACACTGAAGCTTTCTTT. Protein sequence: CASSLEVVVNTEAFF. The complete variable domain, with remaining parts taken from reference TRBV28 and TRBJ1-1, reads DVKVTQSSRYLVKRTGEKVFLECVQDMDHENMFWYRQDPGLGLRLIYFSYDVKMKEKGDIPEGYSVSREKKERFSLILESASTNQTSMYLCASSLEVVVNTEAFFGQGTRLTVV.

The rearrangement links TRBV7-9 to TRBJ2-7; D perhaps matches TRBD2 (6 bases). The CDR3 is made up of 13 amino acids. CDR1 is SEHNR, CDR2 FQNEAQ, per germline (reference sequence). The V end was cut by 6 bases, the J end by 3 bases, with 12 bases between. CDR3 sequence (DNA): TGTGCCAGCAGTCCGGAGGGAAGCTACGAGCAGTACTTC. This gives the protein CASSPEGSYEQYF.

This chain uses TRBV6-1 with TRBJ1-2; a weak D match, TRBD1 (5 bases). V was clipped by 3 bases and J by 5 bases, with 7 bases between them. This CDR3 comprises 12 residues. Germline CDR1 and CDR2: MNHNS and SASEGT. CDR3 DNA sequence: TGTGCCAGCAGTGAGGCAGGGTATGGCTACACCTTC. It yields the protein CASSEAGYGYTF.

J is TRBJ1-1 and V is TRBV13; TRBD1 matches 8 bases. V lost 5 bases, J lost 6 bases, and 14 bases stayed unmatched. The CDR3 is 16 residues long. Per the germline V gene, CDR1 is PRHDT and CDR2 is FYEKMQ (reference sequence). CDR3 bases: TGTGCCAGCAGCGAAGGACAGGGTGTCATTCGTGCTGAAGCTTTCTTT. Translation gives CASSEGQGVIRAEAFF.

The V gene is TRBV18, the J gene TRBJ1-5; D is perhaps TRBD1 (6 bases). Trimming pared 6 bases from V and 5 bases from J, leaving 14 bases between. Looked up from germline, CDR1 is KGHSH and CDR2 is LQKENI. This CDR3 is 14 amino acids long. As DNA, the CDR3 is TGTGCCAGCTCCACTCAGGGGATTTATCAGCCCCAGCATTTT. It translates to CASSTQGIYQPQHF.

This clone was found a few times. The rearrangement links TRBV5-6 to TRBJ1-2; 7 bases fit TRBD1. V lost 4 bases, J lost 3 bases, and 6 bases stayed unmatched. Per germline, CDR1 SGHDT and CDR2 YYEEEE. CDR3 length: 14 residues. The CDR3 nucleotides read TGTGCCAGCAGCGCAAGACAGGGACACTATGGCTACACCTTC. Protein sequence: CASSARQGHYGYTF.